These 32 T cell receptor beta chains came from one sample sequenced in a study of T cell repertoires in cytomegalovirus infection. Their antigens are not known. TCRdb reprocessed the reads with MiXCR, giving one entry per CDR3 protein. The sample yields about 920,000 distinct CDR3 sequences, 30% to 40% seen once. This specimen was cultured CD8+ T cells from PBMCs, taken from culture after CMV antigen stimulation. These TCRs come from a human donor in good health (CMV status not recorded). Some clones in this sample may be carry-over from other donors' samples.

This clonotype was seen a few times. This chain uses TRBV12-3 or TRBV12-4 with TRBJ1-1, with D possibly matching TRBD1 (6 bases). Trimming shortened V by 4 bases and J by 5 bases, and 17 bases separated the two germline ends. This CDR3 has 15 amino acids. The CDR3 DNA reads TGTGCCAGCAGTTCTAGCGGACAGAAAAGGACTGAAGCTTTCTTT. This encodes CASSSSGQKRTEAFF.

This rearrangement joins TRBV7-6 to TRBJ2-1, with D possibly TRBD2 on 5 matching bases. The CDR3 is 17 amino acids. V dropped 2 bases and J dropped 1 base, with 15 bases sitting between them. The germline V gene encodes CDR1 SGHVS and CDR2 FNYEAQ. The CDR3 DNA reads as TGTGCCAGCAGCTTAAACGGGGATGACATTTCCTACAATGAGCAGTTCTTC. It translates to CASSLNGDDISYNEQFF. Filled out from reference TRBV7-6 and TRBJ2-1, the complete variable domain reads GAGVSQSPRYKVTKRGQDVALRCDPISGHVSLYWYRQALGQGPEFLTYFNYEAQQDKSGLPNDRFSAERPEGSISTLTIQRTEQRDSAMYRCASSLNGDDISYNEQFFGPGTRLTVL.

A few counts support this clonotype. The CDR3 sequence: CASSSGTGPDTQYF. CDR3 in DNA: TGTGCCAGCAGCTCGGGGACAGGGCCGGATACGCAGTATTTT. The chain carries TRBV7-6 and TRBJ2-3, with 9 bases aligning to TRBD1. The CDR3 is 14 amino acids. Germline values: CDR1 SGHVS, CDR2 FNYEAQ. The trim removed 4 bases at V and 6 bases at J, leaving 5 bases unmatched.

As to this clonotype: A read error may produce the germline difference seen at one junction end. The V call is TRBV12-3 or TRBV12-4, the J call TRBJ2-3, with 9 nucleotides matching TRBD1. The CDR3 covers 19 residues. CDR3 nucleotide sequence: TGTGCCAGCAGTTCCTCCGGGACAGGGTTACCTATTGGCACAGATACGCAGTATTTC. Translation gives CASSSSGTGLPIGTDTQYF.

This clonotype was seen many times. The chain couples TRBV4-1 to TRBJ1-1, with 7 bases fitting TRBD1. The V gene end was trimmed by 1 base and the J gene end by 4 bases; junction bases not matched to a gene: 3. The germline V gene encodes CDR1 MGHRA and CDR2 YSYEKL. The CDR3 has 14 amino acids. This CDR3 is CASSQGQGPTEAFF. DNA for the CDR3: TGCGCCAGCAGCCAAGGACAGGGACCCACTGAAGCTTTCTTT.

The chain has TRBV20-1 and TRBJ2-7, with a possible D match to TRBD1 (5 bases). V was pared by 6 bases and J by 1 base, with 7 bases between. The CDR3 length is 11 residues. CDR1 is DFQATT and CDR2 is SNEGSKA in the germline V gene (reference sequence). CDR3 DNA sequence: TGCAGTGCGGACAATTCCTACGAGCAGTACGTC. This encodes CSADNSYEQYV.

This clonotype has only a few counts. V is TRBV10-3 and J is TRBJ2-2, with 7 bases that match TRBD1. Germline CDR1 is ENHRY and CDR2 is SYGVKD. J lost 0 bases, V lost 2 bases, and 3 bases had no gene match. This CDR3 has 16 residues. The CDR3 coding sequence is TGTGCCATCAGTGAGGGACAGGCCCCGAACACCGGGGAGCTGTTTTTT. This sequence encodes CAISEGQAPNTGELFF.

This chain connects TRBV4-1 to TRBJ2-4; D may be TRBD1 or TRBD2 (5 bases each). V lost 1 base and J lost 4, with 23 bases in between. The CDR3 spans 19 residues. Germline assignment: CDR1 MGHRA and CDR2 YSYEKL. CDR3 in DNA: TGCGCCAGCAGCCAAGTAAAGTGGAATCCGGGACGGGATAAAAACATTCAGTACTTC. It specifies CASSQVKWNPGRDKNIQYF.

This clonotype was seen a handful of times. This chain joins TRBV6-2 or TRBV6-3 and TRBJ1-1; D not resolved. Germline assignment: CDR1 MNHEY and CDR2 SVGEGT. This CDR3 is 15 amino acids long. The V gene lost 5 bases and the J gene lost 0 bases, with 13 bases spanning the gap. The CDR3 protein is CASSQAGRVNTEAFF. CDR3 bases: TGTGCCAGCAGTCAAGCTGGACGGGTGAACACTGAAGCTTTCTTT.

This clonotype was detected only a few times. This chain uses TRBV28 with TRBJ2-2, with TRBD1 matching over 9 bases. The CDR3 loop spans 16 amino acids. V lost 5 bases to trimming and J lost 5 bases; unmatched junction nucleotides: 9. Germline CDR1 MDHEN, CDR2 SYDVKM. CDR3 loop: CASSPRTGDRTGELFF. The CDR3 nucleotides are TGTGCCAGCAGTCCCCGGACAGGGGACCGGACCGGGGAGCTGTTTTTT.

CDR3 protein: CASSPSGGANRNEQFF. The CDR3 nucleotides read TGTGCCAGCAGCCCTAGCGGGGGGGCGAATAGGAATGAGCAGTTCTTC. The V and J genes are TRBV7-6 and TRBJ2-1; 12 bases align to TRBD2. V was clipped by 5 bases and J by 7 bases; unmatched bases: 9. Germline values: CDR1 SGHVS, CDR2 FNYEAQ. CDR3 size: 16 residues.

The chain uses TRBV29-1 and TRBJ1-2; no reliable D call. The CDR3 contains 12 residues. The V gene's germline CDR1 is SQVTM and CDR2 ANQGSEA. The CDR3 spells CSHLVQLDGYTF. The CDR3 DNA sequence: TGCAGTCACCTCGTTCAGCTCGACGGCTACACCTTC.

The chain combines TRBV12-5 with TRBJ2-3, with 10 bases identical to TRBD1. Looked up from germline, CDR1 is LGHNT and CDR2 is FRNRAP. Trimming at V came to 5 bases and at J to 5 bases, leaving 4 bases not matched to a gene. This CDR3 has 14 residues. DNA for the CDR3: TGTGCTAGTGGTGAGACAGGGGGCAGAGATACGCAGTATTTT. Protein product: CASGETGGRDTQYF.

This clonotype was seen ten or more times. The chain uses TRBV2 and TRBJ1-2; D gene uncertain. This CDR3 comprises 11 residues. CDR1 is SNHLY and CDR2 is FYNNEI in the germline V gene. V was clipped by 7 bases and J by 0 bases, with 3 bases between them. In DNA form, the CDR3 reads TGTGCCAGCATTGCTAACTATGGCTACACCTTC. Protein product: CASIANYGYTF.

The rearrangement links TRBV5-4 to TRBJ2-1; no clear D gene. The CDR3 runs to 15 residues. Per germline, CDR1 SGHNT and CDR2 YYREEE (reference sequence). Trimming took off 5 bases at V and 4 bases at J, with 16 bases between the two ends. CDR3 sequence: CASRYLGSEYNEQFF. The CDR3 DNA reads as TGTGCCAGCAGATACCTGGGATCAGAGTACAATGAGCAGTTCTTC.

The rearrangement joins TRBV27 to TRBJ1-5; D remains unclear. CDR3 size: 15 residues. V lost 3 bases to trimming and J lost 3 bases, with 12 bases between them. CDR1 and CDR2 (germline): MNHEY, SMNVEV (reference sequence). CDR3 sequence reads: CASSLYNTANQPQHF. CDR3 DNA: TGTGCCAGCAGTTTGTATAACACCGCCAATCAGCCCCAGCATTTT.

This clonotype turned up a few times. The chain combines TRBV4-1 with TRBJ1-1; D is ambiguous. V was cut by 4 bases and J by 4 bases, with 16 bases left in between. The germline gives CDR1 MGHRA, CDR2 YSYEKL. The CDR3 is made up of 15 amino acids. The CDR3 DNA follows: TGCGCCAGCAGCCGAAACACCGGGCCCCGCACTGAAGCTTTCTTT. Translation gives CASSRNTGPRTEAFF.

This clonotype was detected many times. Written as DNA, the CDR3 is TGTGCCAGCAGCTTGTACGGACAGGGGTTCGATGAGCAGTTCTTC. Protein sequence: CASSLYGQGFDEQFF. The chain is built from TRBV5-6 and TRBJ2-1, with 9 bases identical to TRBD1. Trimming took 1 base from V and 8 from J; bases not matched to a gene: 7. Germline CDR1 is SGHDT and CDR2 is YYEEEE. The length of the CDR3 is 15 residues.

This clonotype was detected only a few times. The chain links TRBV19 to TRBJ2-1; maybe TRBD2 (6 bases). CDR3 length: 15 residues. V was cut by 3 bases and J by 4 bases, with 13 bases left in between. From germline, CDR1 is LNHDA and CDR2 SQIVND (reference sequence). The CDR3 loop is CASSIRAGSYNEQFF. In nucleotides, the CDR3 is TGTGCCAGTAGTATCCGGGCGGGGTCTTACAATGAGCAGTTCTTC.

The J gene is TRBJ1-4, the V gene TRBV11-2; D perhaps matches TRBD1 (5 bases). CDR1 is SGHAT, CDR2 FQNNGV, per germline. Between the trimmed V and J ends, which lost 5 bases and 3 bases, there was a span of 13 bases. This CDR3 is 15 amino acids long. CDR3 nucleotides: TGTGCCAGCAGCAACCCCCCGGGGGCTAATGAAAAACTGTTTTTT. Protein: CASSNPPGANEKLFF.

The table lists this clonotype with a count of one. The chain combines TRBV2 with TRBJ1-1; D possibly corresponds to TRBD1 (5 bases). The CDR3 loop spans 15 amino acids. Trimming cost V 2 bases and J 2 bases, with 12 bases left between them. Germline CDR1 and CDR2: SNHLY and FYNNEI. This CDR3 is CASSEYGQGNTEAFF. As DNA, the CDR3 is TGTGCCAGCAGTGAATACGGTCAGGGAAACACTGAAGCTTTCTTT.

This clonotype has more than one count but fewer than ten. The chain employs TRBV5-6 and TRBJ2-5; 9 positions match TRBD1. The CDR3 runs to 15 residues. Trimming took 3 bases from V and 5 from J; bases not matched to a gene: 8. Germline CDR1 and CDR2: SGHDT and YYEEEE. The CDR3 coding sequence is TGTGCCAGCAGCTCGCAACAGGGGGCCCAGGAGACCCAGTACTTC. Translating it yields CASSSQQGAQETQYF.

This clonotype was seen a handful of times. The rearrangement joins TRBV7-9 to TRBJ2-7, with 7 bases fitting TRBD1. Germline CDR1 reads SEHNR; CDR2 reads FQNEAQ (reference sequence). After removal of 8 bases from V and 5 bases from J, the junction contained 15 bases not matched to a gene. This CDR3 is 15 amino acids long. CDR3 in amino acids: CASSTSDRASDEQYF. CDR3 nucleotides: TGTGCCAGCTCCACCTCCGACAGGGCATCCGACGAGCAGTACTTC.

This clonotype showed up many times. The J gene is TRBJ1-5, the V gene TRBV12-3 or TRBV12-4; D is uncertain. The V gene lost 6 bases and the J gene lost 2 bases, with 14 bases spanning the gap. This CDR3 spans 15 amino acids. The CDR3 DNA reads as TGTGCCAGCAGCCCCGCATGGTTTGGCAATCAGCCCCAGCATTTT. Amino acid sequence: CASSPAWFGNQPQHF.

The J gene is TRBJ1-6, the V gene TRBV2; no definite D call. The CDR3 is made up of 15 amino acids. Trimming removed 5 bases from V and 5 bases from J, with 13 bases in between. Germline CDR1 is SNHLY and CDR2 is FYNNEI. CDR3 bases: TGTGCCAGCAGTTTAGGGTCAGAGGATAATTCACCCCTCCACTTT. Amino acids: CASSLGSEDNSPLHF.

A single count supports this clonotype. It is likely a read error, because the conserved phenylalanine at the end of the CDR3 is missing. V is TRBV7-2 and J is TRBJ2-5, with 13 nucleotides matching TRBD2. Germline trimming cut 6 bases from V and 4 bases from J; bases unmatched to any gene: 14. Germline CDR1 SGHTA, CDR2 FQGNSA. The CDR3 consists of 18 residues. CDR3 in DNA: TGTGCCAGCAGTCCAGGACTAGCGGGGGCCGGAACTCTAGAGACCCAGTACTCC. This sequence encodes CASSPGLAGAGTLETQYS.

In its sample, this clonotype was seen a few times. The chain uses TRBV7-2 and TRBJ2-5; 9 nucleotides align to TRBD1. The V segment lost 5 bases and the J segment 5 bases; nucleotides outside the gene matches: 6. Germline V lookup: CDR1 SGHTA, CDR2 FQGNSA. CDR3 length: 14 residues. In DNA form, the CDR3 reads TGTGCCAGCAGCGCCTCGGGACAGGGTGAGACCCAGTACTTC. It encodes CASSASGQGETQYF. Complete variable domain (other parts from reference TRBV7-2 and TRBJ2-5): GAGVSQSPSNKVTEKGKDVELRCDPISGHTALYWYRQSLGQGLEFLIYFQGNSAPDKSGLPSDRFSAERTGGSVSTLTIQRTQQEDSAVYLCASSASGQGETQYFGPGTRLLVL.

The rearrangement uses TRBV7-8 and TRBJ1-1, with 10 bases matching TRBD1. CDR3 length: 18 residues. CDR1 is SGHVS and CDR2 is FQNEAQ in the germline V gene. V was clipped by 1 base and J by 3 bases; unmatched bases: 11. CDR3 nucleotide sequence: TGTGCCAGCAGCTTAGTTTGGACAGGGGGGGGAATGGACACTGAAGCTTTCTTT. Residues: CASSLVWTGGGMDTEAFF.

V gene TRBV25-1 combines with J gene TRBJ2-3; 7 nucleotides match TRBD2. This CDR3 is built from 15 residues. Germline V gene sequence: CDR1 MGHDK, CDR2 SYGVNS. Unmatched junction bases numbered 4, after V lost 4 bases and J lost 0 bases. The DNA of the CDR3 is TGTGCCAGCAGTGCCGGGGGGACTAGCACAGATACGCAGTATTTT. Its protein is CASSAGGTSTDTQYF.

This clonotype was detected a few times. The CDR3 is CSASPARGRNQPQHF. CDR3 DNA sequence: TGCAGTGCTAGTCCGGCCCGGGGGCGGAATCAGCCCCAGCATTTT. The genes are TRBV20-1 and TRBJ1-5; TRBD1 is a possible D gene (6 bases). Germline CDR1 reads DFQATT; CDR2 reads SNEGSKA (reference sequence). The CDR3 covers 15 residues. V lost 3 bases to trimming and J lost 4 bases, with 16 bases between them.

The V call is TRBV7-8, the J call TRBJ1-1; tentative D call: TRBD1 (6 bases). The CDR3 runs 14 residues. Trimming left V 8 bases short and J 4 bases short, with 17 bases between. Germline assignment: CDR1 SGHVS and CDR2 FQNEAQ. CDR3 sequence reads: CASWGSLGGTEAFF. The CDR3 DNA reads as TGTGCCAGCTGGGGCTCCCTAGGGGGCACTGAAGCTTTCTTT. The full variable domain, completed using reference TRBV7-8 and TRBJ1-1, is GAGVSQSPRYKVAKRGQDVALRCDPISGHVSLFWYQQALGQGPEFLTYFQNEAQLDKSGLPSDRFFAERPEGSVSTLKIQRTQQEDSAVYLCASWGSLGGTEAFFGQGTRLTVV.

This clonotype has at least ten counts. This chain connects TRBV7-6 to TRBJ2-7, with D unclear. There are 12 residues in the CDR3. Germline V CDR1 and CDR2: SGHVS, FNYEAQ. V was clipped by 5 bases and J by 2 bases, with 7 bases between them. In DNA form, the CDR3 reads TGTGCCAGCAGCCCCCGAGCCTACGAGCAGTACTTC. Its protein is CASSPRAYEQYF.